These 22 T cell receptor beta chains were sequenced from one sample in a study of blood T cell repertoires in COVID-19. The table came from immunoSEQ multiplex PCR; TCRdb's copy has only in-frame clones and leaves some out. The sample has 68,000 or so clones, roughly 80% seen once. Sequencing was performed on peripheral blood. The receptors come from a human donor in a cohort sampled during active COVID-19.

The rearrangement uses TRBV2 and TRBJ2-5, with 7 bases fitting TRBD1. V lost 6 bases to trimming and J lost 5 bases; unmatched junction nucleotides: 6. CDR3 length: 13 residues. CDR1 SNHLY and CDR2 FYNNEI come from the germline V gene. The CDR3 DNA reads as TGTGCCAGCAGAGGCAGGGGGTCTGAGACCCAGTACTTC. Translated: CASRGRGSETQYF. The whole variable domain, remainder taken from reference TRBV2 and TRBJ2-5, is EPEVTQTPSHQVTQMGQEVILRCVPISNHLYFYWYRQILGQKVEFLVSFYNNEISEKSEIFDDQFSVERPDGSNFTLKIRSTKLEDSAMYFCASRGRGSETQYFGPGTRLLVL.

A single count supports this clone. The chain uses TRBV9 and TRBJ2-5; D remains unclear. V lost 0 bases and J 1 base, leaving 7 bases between the germline ends. Germline loops: CDR1 SGDLS, CDR2 YYNGEE. The CDR3 runs to 14 residues. CDR3 residues: CASSVGWAQETQYF. Here the CDR3 DNA reads TGTGCCAGCAGCGTAGGTTGGGCCCAAGAGACCCAGTACTTC.

This clone was counted once. The chain couples TRBV7-8 to TRBJ1-5, with D perhaps TRBD1 (5 bases). The CDR3 is 16 amino acids. Germline loops: CDR1 SGHVS, CDR2 FQNEAQ. V lost 4 bases, J lost 0 bases, and 13 bases lay in between. The CDR3, as DNA: TGTGCCAGCAGCTCCGGCGGGGCCTATAGCAATCAGCCCCAGCATTTT. Protein sequence: CASSSGGAYSNQPQHF.

The sample holds one count of this clone. The chain uses TRBV28 and TRBJ1-2; 7 bases fit TRBD1. This CDR3 is 13 amino acids long. The germline V gene has CDR1 MDHEN and CDR2 SYDVKM. The V gene end was trimmed by 3 bases and the J gene end by 7 bases; junction bases not matched to a gene: 5. The CDR3 DNA sequence: TGTGCCAGCAGTTTTAGGGGGCTTGTTGGCTACACCTTC. This encodes CASSFRGLVGYTF.

This chain uses TRBV20-1 with TRBJ2-7; 10 bases are a match to TRBD1. V lost 3 bases, J lost 2 bases, and 7 bases stayed unmatched. The germline CDR1 and CDR2 sequences are DFQATT and SNEGSKA (reference sequence). This CDR3 is 15 amino acids long. CDR3 coding DNA: TGCAGTGCTAGTAGGCTGGGACAGGGGCCCTACGAGCAGTACTTC. It encodes CSASRLGQGPYEQYF.

This rearrangement joins TRBV10-1 to TRBJ2-1, with D maybe TRBD1 (5 bases). Germline-derived CDR1 and CDR2 are WNHNN and SYGVQD (reference sequence). Trimming left V 0 bases short and J 7 bases short, with 13 bases between. This CDR3 spans 15 amino acids. The CDR3 is CASSESQQGRNEQFF. CDR3 nucleotide sequence: TGCGCCAGCAGTGAGTCGCAGCAGGGTAGAAATGAGCAGTTCTTC.

This clone was observed once. The CDR3 spells CASSIDNQETQYF. In DNA form, the CDR3 reads TGTGCCAGCAGCATCGACAACCAAGAGACCCAGTACTTC. The J gene is TRBJ2-5, the V gene TRBV7-2, with D hard to call. In germline, CDR1 is SGHTA, CDR2 FQGNSA. The CDR3 totals 13 residues. V dropped 5 bases and J dropped 0 bases, with 7 bases sitting between them.

This clone was picked up a small number of times. CDR3 in DNA: TGTGCCAGCAGCTTAGCGTCGGGGCAGCCCCAGCATTTT. It yields the protein CASSLASGQPQHF. This sequence joins TRBV7-8 and TRBJ1-5; D is undetermined. This CDR3 has 13 residues. Trimming took 0 bases from V and 7 from J, leaving 7 bases between them. The germline V gene has CDR1 SGHVS and CDR2 FQNEAQ.

V and J are TRBV5-1 and TRBJ2-5; 7 bases match TRBD1. J gave up 4 bases and V 1 base, and 7 bases lay outside the gene matches. The CDR3 spans 15 residues. Germline V gives CDR1 SGHRS, CDR2 YFSETQ. The CDR3 DNA sequence: TGCGCCAGCAGCTTGACCAAGAACAGGGGAGAGACCCAGTACTTC. Translated, it gives CASSLTKNRGETQYF.

This chain uses TRBV7-2 with TRBJ2-1; D unclear. Trimming removed 6 bases from V and 0 bases from J, with 12 bases in between. This CDR3 has 15 residues. Germline CDR1 and CDR2: SGHTA and FQGNSA. Here the CDR3 DNA reads TGTGCCAGCAGAACCCGGGTAAGCTCCTACAATGAGCAGTTCTTC. Protein: CASRTRVSSYNEQFF.

The genes are TRBV9 and TRBJ2-7, with 7 positions matching TRBD1. The J segment lost 4 bases and the V segment lost 4 bases, leaving 5 bases of the junction unmatched. CDR3 size: 13 residues. CDR1 and CDR2 from the germline V gene are SGDLS and YYNGEE. The CDR3 protein is CASSPGQPYEQYF. The CDR3 bases are TGTGCCAGCAGCCCGGGACAGCCATACGAGCAGTACTTC.

The chain couples TRBV11-2 to TRBJ2-1; the match to TRBD1 covers 10 bases. The CDR3 loop spans 16 amino acids. The V and J ends lost 4 bases and 8 bases, in that order; junction bases with no gene match: 11. The germline V gene encodes CDR1 SGHAT and CDR2 FQNNGV. The CDR3 sequence: CASSSLGQGGFDEQFF. CDR3 nucleotide sequence: TGTGCCAGCAGCTCGCTCGGACAGGGGGGATTTGATGAGCAGTTCTTC.

This chain connects TRBV2 to TRBJ1-2; possibly TRBD1 for D (6 bases). Germline CDR1 and CDR2: SNHLY and FYNNEI. The CDR3 is 15 residues long. The V end was cut by 7 bases, the J end by 0 bases, with 15 bases between. In DNA, the CDR3 is TGTGCCAGCACCCAAGAAGGGGGTCCTAACTATGGCTACACCTTC. It is translated as CASTQEGGPNYGYTF. Using reference TRBV2 and TRBJ1-2 for the parts outside the CDR3, the full variable domain is EPEVTQTPSHQVTQMGQEVILRCVPISNHLYFYWYRQILGQKVEFLVSFYNNEISEKSEIFDDQFSVERPDGSNFTLKIRSTKLEDSAMYFCASTQEGGPNYGYTFGSGTRLTVV.

CDR3 residues: CASRVGREDGYTF. CDR3 nucleotide sequence: TGTGCCAGCAGGGTGGGGAGGGAGGACGGCTACACCTTC. The chain couples TRBV2 to TRBJ1-2; no definite D call. The CDR3 length is 13 residues. Trimming shortened V by 6 bases and J by 8 bases, and 16 bases separated the two germline ends. Germline-derived CDR1 and CDR2 are SNHLY and FYNNEI. Variable domain in full (rest from reference TRBV2 and TRBJ1-2): EPEVTQTPSHQVTQMGQEVILRCVPISNHLYFYWYRQILGQKVEFLVSFYNNEISEKSEIFDDQFSVERPDGSNFTLKIRSTKLEDSAMYFCASRVGREDGYTFGSGTRLTVV.

In its sample, this clone was seen once. The V gene is TRBV5-6, the J gene TRBJ2-1; 7 bases agree with TRBD2. The J segment lost 1 base and the V segment lost 1 base, leaving 8 bases of the junction unmatched. This CDR3 has 17 residues. Germline-derived CDR1 and CDR2 are SGHDT and YYEEEE. The CDR3 DNA is TGTGCCAGCAGCTTGTTTTCGGGGGGTCAGTCCTACAATGAGCAGTTCTTC. This sequence encodes CASSLFSGGQSYNEQFF.

This rearrangement joins TRBV13 to TRBJ2-6, with D hard to call. The CDR3 loop spans 17 amino acids. The germline V gene has CDR1 PRHDT and CDR2 FYEKMQ (reference sequence). V was clipped by 1 base and J by 0 bases, with 10 bases between them. CDR3 nucleotides: TGTGCCAGCAGCTTAGACAGTACCATCTCTGGGGCCAACGTCCTGACTTTC. Translated, it gives CASSLDSTISGANVLTF.

The V gene is TRBV5-1, the J gene TRBJ2-7; 10 bases line up with TRBD2. CDR3 size: 13 residues. CDR1 is SGHRS and CDR2 is YFSETQ in the germline V gene. The V gene end was trimmed by 3 bases and the J gene end by 3 bases; junction bases not matched to a gene: 0. In DNA, the CDR3 is TGCGCCAGCAGCTCTAGCGGGAGCTACGAGCAGTACTTC. It encodes CASSSSGSYEQYF. Complete variable domain (other parts from reference TRBV5-1 and TRBJ2-7): KAGVTQTPRYLIKTRGQQVTLSCSPISGHRSVSWYQQTPGQGLQFLFEYFSETQRNKGNFPGRFSGRQFSNSRSEMNVSTLELGDSALYLCASSSSGSYEQYFGPGTRLTVT.

The rearrangement joins TRBV10-2 to TRBJ2-1; TRBD1 matches at 9 bases. Trimming removed 7 bases from V and 9 bases from J; junction bases left unmatched: 7. The germline V gene encodes CDR1 WSHSY and CDR2 SAAADI. CDR3 length equals 13 residues. Here the CDR3 reads CASNGQGLGEQFF. CDR3 bases: TGCGCCAGCAATGGACAGGGGTTGGGTGAGCAGTTCTTC.

The chain joins TRBV19 to TRBJ2-3; 9 nucleotides line up with TRBD1. The germline V gene has CDR1 LNHDA and CDR2 SQIVND (reference sequence). The CDR3 extends over 15 amino acids. Germline trimming cut 5 bases from V and 4 bases from J; bases unmatched to any gene: 7. The CDR3 spells CASSERQGGSDTQYF. CDR3 nucleotides: TGTGCCAGTAGTGAACGACAGGGGGGATCAGATACGCAGTATTTT.

CDR3 DNA: TGTGCCAGCAGCGGGGGACAGGGGGCTTGGGGCTACACCTTC. Its protein is CASSGGQGAWGYTF. The rearrangement uses TRBV6-5 and TRBJ1-2; 12 bases align to TRBD1. Germline V gene lookup returns CDR1 MNHEY and CDR2 SVGAGI. The CDR3 has 14 amino acids. Trimming cost V 6 bases and J 8 bases; bases outside gene matches: 7.

The chain recombines TRBV9 with TRBJ2-1; 7 bases agree with TRBD1. The CDR3 runs 15 residues. Losses at the gene ends were 2 bases for V and 5 bases for J; bases not matched to a gene: 7. Germline assignment: CDR1 SGDLS and CDR2 YYNGEE. The CDR3 protein is CASSVHGTADNEQFF. The CDR3 DNA sequence: TGTGCCAGCAGCGTCCACGGGACAGCAGACAATGAGCAGTTCTTC. The full variable domain, with the rest looked up from reference TRBV9 and TRBJ2-1, is DSGVTQTPKHLITATGQRVTLRCSPRSGDLSVYWYQQSLDQGLQFLIQYYNGEERAKGNILERFSAQQFPDLHSELNLSSLELGDSALYFCASSVHGTADNEQFFGPGTRLTVL.

The J gene is TRBJ2-1, the V gene TRBV27, with a weak D call TRBD1 (5 bases). The germline V gene encodes CDR1 MNHEY and CDR2 SMNVEV (reference sequence). V was shortened by 6 bases and J by 5 bases, with 14 bases between the two germline ends. This CDR3 region has 14 residues. This CDR3 reads CASSPLGANNEQFF. The CDR3 DNA reads TGTGCCAGCAGCCCATTAGGGGCCAACAATGAGCAGTTCTTC.